This passage covers 26 T cell receptor beta chains from one sample sequenced in a study of OX40 agonist ivuxolimab in advanced cancers. TCRdb's copy holds only in-frame clones and misses some; the assay was immunoSEQ multiplex PCR. The repertoire has more than 65,000 clones, more than 65% of them found once; the top ten carry roughly 1.2%. The sample here was CD4+ or CD8+ T cells sorted from blood, taken in a trial of the OX40 agonist ivuxolimab. Receptors were obtained from an adult with an advanced solid tumor such as melanoma, head and neck, liver or kidney cancer.

The gene calls are TRBV18 and TRBJ2-2; D is possibly TRBD1 (7 bases). Germline loops: CDR1 KGHSH, CDR2 LQKENI. The V gene lost 3 bases and the J gene lost 6 bases, with 14 bases spanning the gap. The CDR3 sequence is 15 residues long. The CDR3 loop is CASSPQEGAPGELFF. CDR3 DNA: TGTGCCAGCTCACCTCAGGAGGGGGCCCCCGGGGAGCTGTTTTTT.

Turning to this clone: The sample contains more than one DNA sequence encoding this CDR3. The chain couples TRBV7-9 to TRBJ1-1; D not certain. The CDR3 loop spans 13 amino acids. In germline, CDR1 is SEHNR, CDR2 FQNEAQ (reference sequence). The ends were cut back, 5 bases at V and 1 base at J, with 8 bases in the middle. In DNA, the CDR3 is TGTGCCAGCAGCCGGACGGGGAACACTGAAGCTTTCTTT. Translated: CASSRTGNTEAFF.

The J gene is TRBJ2-2, the V gene TRBV5-1; a weak D match, TRBD2 (6 bases). This CDR3 has 14 amino acids. Trimming left V 5 bases short and J 3 bases short, with 11 bases between. Germline CDR1 reads SGHRS; CDR2 reads YFSETQ. This CDR3 reads CASRKTGDTGELFF. As DNA, the CDR3 is TGCGCCAGCAGAAAGACGGGGGACACCGGGGAGCTGTTTTTT.

The chain recombines TRBV20-1 with TRBJ2-7; D gene ambiguous. V shed 0 bases and J shed 8 bases, with 8 bases lying between them. This CDR3 contains 11 residues. CDR1 is DFQATT and CDR2 is SNEGSKA in the germline V gene (reference sequence). CDR3 in DNA: TGCAGTGCTAGAGATGGAAGGCAGCAGTACTTC. Protein product: CSARDGRQQYF.

V usage is TRBV7-2 and J usage is TRBJ2-5; D is uncertain. Germline V gene sequence: CDR1 SGHTA, CDR2 FQGNSA. CDR3 length: 13 amino acids. V lost 7 bases and J 5 bases, leaving 14 bases between the germline ends. CDR3 sequence: CASTNSGRETQYF. DNA of the CDR3: TGTGCCAGCACCAACTCCGGCAGGGAGACCCAGTACTTC.

J is TRBJ1-2 and V is TRBV19; TRBD1 matches at 8 bases. In germline, CDR1 is LNHDA, CDR2 SQIVND (reference sequence). This CDR3 is 14 amino acids long. J gave up 0 bases and V 6 bases, and 3 bases lay outside the gene matches. DNA of the CDR3: TGTGCCAGTAGGTCAGGGGGCGCTAACTATGGCTACACCTTC. This sequence encodes CASRSGGANYGYTF.

This chain links TRBV7-2 with TRBJ1-2; the D is unclear. The germline CDR1 and CDR2 sequences are SGHTA and FQGNSA. This CDR3 has 15 amino acids. The V and J ends lost 5 bases and 2 bases respectively, with 15 bases between them. CDR3 loop: CASSPQTTSNYGYTF. CDR3 bases: TGTGCCAGCAGCCCACAAACAACATCGAACTATGGCTACACCTTC.

V gene TRBV2 combines with J gene TRBJ1-1; D is ambiguous. The germline CDR1 and CDR2 sequences are SNHLY and FYNNEI. Trimming stripped 7 bases from V and 4 bases from J, with 13 bases between. The CDR3 contains 13 residues. For the CDR3, the DNA is TGTGCCAGCATCGGCGGCAGAGTCACTGAAGCTTTCTTT. This encodes CASIGGRVTEAFF.

The V and J genes are TRBV7-2 and TRBJ1-6; D is perhaps TRBD1 (5 bases). The ends were cut back, 2 bases at V and 8 bases at J, with 10 bases in the middle. Germline loops: CDR1 SGHTA, CDR2 FQGNSA. This CDR3 has 14 residues. CDR3 protein: CASSLNRGDSPLHF. DNA of the CDR3: TGTGCCAGCAGCTTAAACAGAGGGGATTCACCCCTCCACTTT. Using reference TRBV7-2 and TRBJ1-6 for the parts outside the CDR3, the full variable domain is GAGVSQSPSNKVTEKGKDVELRCDPISGHTALYWYRQSLGQGLEFLIYFQGNSAPDKSGLPSDRFSAERTGGSVSTLTIQRTQQEDSAVYLCASSLNRGDSPLHFGNGTRLTVT.

V and J are TRBV6-5 and TRBJ1-2; D is perhaps TRBD1 (6 bases). This CDR3 is built from 12 residues. CDR1 is MNHEY, CDR2 SVGAGI, per germline. Trimming shortened V by 5 bases and J by 5 bases, and 9 bases separated the two germline ends. CDR3 coding DNA: TGTGCCAGCAGTCCGGGACATTATGGCTACACCTTC. Translation: CASSPGHYGYTF.

The chain employs TRBV9 and TRBJ2-2; tentatively, D is TRBD1 (7 bases). The V gene's germline CDR1 is SGDLS and CDR2 YYNGEE. The V and J ends lost 4 bases and 5 bases respectively, with 15 bases between them. This CDR3 spans 15 amino acids. CDR3 coding DNA: TGTGCCAGCAGCCCTGCAGGGGGGCCAACCGGGGAGCTGTTTTTT. Protein product: CASSPAGGPTGELFF.

The chain combines TRBV28 with TRBJ1-1; 9 nucleotides match TRBD1. The CDR3 loop spans 14 amino acids. V shed 3 bases and J 4 bases; nucleotides not matched to a gene: 3. Germline loops: CDR1 MDHEN, CDR2 SYDVKM. The chain's CDR3 is CASSFYRGRTEAFF. The CDR3 DNA is TGTGCCAGCAGTTTTTACAGGGGGCGCACTGAAGCTTTCTTT.

V gene TRBV19 combines with J gene TRBJ2-7, with 7 bases fitting TRBD1. The J segment lost 5 bases and the V segment lost 3 bases, leaving 7 bases of the junction unmatched. Germline V gene data show CDR1 as LNHDA and CDR2 as SQIVND (reference sequence). There are 14 residues in the CDR3. CDR3 DNA sequence: TGTGCCAGTAGTATCCCAGGGACAGCCAACGAGCAGTACTTC. Translating it yields CASSIPGTANEQYF.

The genes are TRBV5-6 and TRBJ1-5; 11 bases align to TRBD1. Germline V gene lookup returns CDR1 SGHDT and CDR2 YYEEEE. The CDR3 is made up of 17 amino acids. After removal of 4 bases from V and 2 bases from J, the junction contained 8 bases not matched to a gene. CDR3 residues: CASSTLRTGGGNQPQHF. CDR3 nucleotides: TGTGCCAGCAGCACCCTCAGGACAGGGGGCGGCAATCAGCCCCAGCATTTT.

V is TRBV19 and J is TRBJ2-5; TRBD2 matches at 13 bases. The end of the DNA fits TRBJ2-7 better, so the J call may be wrong. The CDR3 totals 16 residues. Per the germline V gene, CDR1 is LNHDA and CDR2 is SQIVND (reference sequence). The CDR3 loop is CASSHGTSGISYEQYF. The CDR3 region has the DNA TGTGCCAGTAGTCACGGGACTAGCGGGATCTCCTACGAGCAGTACTTC.

The chain couples TRBV4-1 to TRBJ1-1; D unclear. The germline V gene has CDR1 MGHRA and CDR2 YSYEKL. This CDR3 is 15 amino acids long. V lost 4 bases and J lost 4, with 16 bases in between. The CDR3 nucleotides are TGCGCCAGCAGCCTCGAGAAGGCGGGCGGCACTGAAGCTTTCTTT. As protein: CASSLEKAGGTEAFF.

Only one count was recorded for this clone. The chain couples TRBV5-4 to TRBJ2-2; 9 positions match TRBD1. The V and J ends lost 4 bases and 3 bases, in that order; junction bases with no gene match: 13. The CDR3 runs to 18 residues. In germline, CDR1 is SGHNT, CDR2 YYREEE (reference sequence). CDR3 nucleotides: TGTGCCAGCAGCGGCGCCTGGGAGACAGGGGGGGACACCGGGGAGCTGTTTTTT. Amino acids: CASSGAWETGGDTGELFF. Based on the CDR3 plus reference TRBV5-4 and TRBJ2-2, the full variable domain is ETGVTQSPTHLIKTRGQQVTLRCSSQSGHNTVSWYQQALGQGPQFIFQYYREEENGRGNFPPRFSGLQFPNYSSELNVNALELDDSALYLCASSGAWETGGDTGELFFGEGSRLTVL.

The V and J genes are TRBV7-8 and TRBJ1-3; D is possibly TRBD1 (5 bases). CDR1 is SGHVS and CDR2 is FQNEAQ in the germline V gene. CDR3 size: 13 residues. Deletions cut 2 bases from V and 5 bases from J, with 7 bases between. CDR3 bases: TGTGCCAGCAGCTTACAGGGTCGAAACACCATATATTTT. It specifies CASSLQGRNTIYF.

A remark on this clone: Distinct nucleotide sequences in the sample also encode this CDR3. This chain uses TRBV5-1 with TRBJ1-5, with TRBD1 matching 9 bases. V lost 3 bases, J lost 4 bases, and 2 bases stayed unmatched. CDR1 SGHRS and CDR2 YFSETQ come from the germline V gene. The CDR3 loop spans 14 amino acids. The CDR3 DNA is TGCGCCAGCAGCTCCGGACAGGGGAATCAGCCCCAGCATTTT. This gives the protein CASSSGQGNQPQHF.

The rearrangement links TRBV5-6 to TRBJ2-7; tentative D call: TRBD2 (5 bases). The germline V gene has CDR1 SGHDT and CDR2 YYEEEE. Trimming shortened V by 1 base and J by 2 bases, and 10 bases separated the two germline ends. This CDR3 region has 14 residues. This CDR3 is CASSLRDGTYEQYF. CDR3 DNA sequence: TGTGCCAGCAGCTTGCGAGACGGGACCTACGAGCAGTACTTC.

V gene TRBV7-2 combines with J gene TRBJ1-2, with 8 nucleotides matching TRBD1. The CDR3 is 16 residues long. Germline V gives CDR1 SGHTA, CDR2 FQGNSA. J gave up 7 bases and V 0 bases, and 10 bases lay outside the gene matches. The CDR3 sequence is CASSLAWTGSWSGYTF. Here the CDR3 DNA reads TGTGCCAGCAGCTTAGCGTGGACAGGGAGTTGGTCTGGCTACACCTTC. Looking up the rest from reference TRBV7-2 and TRBJ1-2 gives the full variable domain: GAGVSQSPSNKVTEKGKDVELRCDPISGHTALYWYRQSLGQGLEFLIYFQGNSAPDKSGLPSDRFSAERTGGSVSTLTIQRTQQEDSAVYLCASSLAWTGSWSGYTFGSGTRLTVV.

V usage is TRBV27 and J usage is TRBJ2-1; 11 positions match TRBD2. The CDR3 is 18 residues long. The V and J ends lost 4 bases and 0 bases, in that order; junction bases with no gene match: 8. CDR1 and CDR2 (germline): MNHEY, SMNVEV (reference sequence). The CDR3 coding sequence is TGTGCCAGCAGTTCGAGGACTAGCGGGTATGCCTCCTACAATGAGCAGTTCTTC. Protein sequence: CASSSRTSGYASYNEQFF.

The rearrangement uses TRBV5-4 and TRBJ2-3, with TRBD1 as a possible D gene (5 bases). Germline V lookup: CDR1 SGHNT, CDR2 YYREEE (reference sequence). V lost 2 bases and J lost 1, with 8 bases in between. There are 14 residues in the CDR3. CDR3 bases: TGTGCCAGCAGCTTAGACAGCGGCACAGATACGCAGTATTTT. This sequence encodes CASSLDSGTDTQYF.

The chain employs TRBV5-1 and TRBJ2-3; D is uncertain. Trimming pared 0 bases from V and 0 bases from J, leaving 14 bases between. The length of the CDR3 is 17 residues. CDR1 is SGHRS, CDR2 YFSETQ, per germline. The CDR3 DNA reads as TGCGCCAGCAGCTTGGCGTTAGCAGACCTCAGCACAGATACGCAGTATTTT. Protein product: CASSLALADLSTDTQYF.

The rearrangement joins TRBV18 to TRBJ2-7, with TRBD1 identical over 8 bases. Looked up from germline, CDR1 is KGHSH and CDR2 is LQKENI. J was trimmed by 3 bases and V by 3 bases; bases with no gene match: 4. This CDR3 is built from 14 residues. The CDR3 sequence: CASSPGQAYYEQYF. CDR3 nucleotides: TGTGCCAGCTCACCGGGACAGGCCTACTACGAGCAGTACTTC.

This clone was seen more than once but under ten times. The chain carries TRBV2 and TRBJ2-5; D not resolved. CDR3 length: 12 residues. The V end lost 0 bases, the J end lost 7 bases, and 6 bases lay between the germline ends. Germline V CDR1 and CDR2: SNHLY, FYNNEI. This chain's CDR3 is CASSEAQRTQYF. The CDR3 bases are TGTGCCAGCAGTGAAGCGCAGAGGACCCAGTACTTC. The variable domain in full, completed from reference TRBV2 and TRBJ2-5, reads EPEVTQTPSHQVTQMGQEVILRCVPISNHLYFYWYRQILGQKVEFLVSFYNNEISEKSEIFDDQFSVERPDGSNFTLKIRSTKLEDSAMYFCASSEAQRTQYFGPGTRLLVL.